The clone carrying this TCR beta chain was seen only a few times. Its antigen is still unknown. One end of the junction is discordant with germline, which a read error may explain. Per the germline V gene, CDR1 is WNHNN and CDR2 is SYGVQD (reference sequence). The CDR3 totals 16 residues. The authors amplified TCR beta CDR3 regions from RNA transcripts. A first-round RT-PCR used HTBI primers, followed by a second-round multiplex PCR. TCRdb fed the multiplex PCR reads into MiXCR, producing one record per CDR3 protein. The table has around 1.1 million distinct CDR3 sequences, 35% to 40% seen once; the top ten hold 8.5% to 14%. Other autoimmune diseases, uncontrolled infections, pregnancy or lactation led to the exclusion of patients. The sample belongs to a study of Graves' ophthalmopathy and Graves' hyperthyroidism. General study results and limits: Blood contained most expanded thyroid clonotypes exceeding 0.001 frequency.

Sequenced material: peripheral blood or thyroid tissue (not recorded which). The chain joins TRBV10-1 to TRBJ2-7, with 15 bases lining up with TRBD2. This clonotype was obtained from an adult man with Graves' hyperthyroidism. The CDR3 nucleotides read TGTGCCAGCAGTTACCGGACTAGCGGGAGGGCTGGGGAGCAGTACTTC. This translates into CASSYRTSGRAGEQYF.